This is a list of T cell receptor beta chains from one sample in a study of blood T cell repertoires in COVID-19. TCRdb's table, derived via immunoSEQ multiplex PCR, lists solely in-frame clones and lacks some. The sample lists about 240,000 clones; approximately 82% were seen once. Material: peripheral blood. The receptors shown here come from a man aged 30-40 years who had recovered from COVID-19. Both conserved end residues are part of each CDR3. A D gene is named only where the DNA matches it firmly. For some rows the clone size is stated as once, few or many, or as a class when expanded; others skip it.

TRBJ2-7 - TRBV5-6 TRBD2 CASSLVGGYEQYF TGTGCCAGCAGCTTGGTCGGGGGGTACGAGCAGTACTTC
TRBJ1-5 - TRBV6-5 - CASSYSRVQPQHF TGTGCCAGCAGTTACTCCAGGGTTCAGCCCCAGCATTTT
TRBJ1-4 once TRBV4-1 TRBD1 CASSPGQGRVDEKLFF TGCGCCAGCAGCCCAGGACAGGGGAGGGTGGACGAAAAACTGTTTTTT
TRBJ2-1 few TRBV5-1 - CASSEGSGSYNEQFF TGCGCCAGCAGCGAAGGTAGCGGATCCTACAATGAGCAGTTCTTC
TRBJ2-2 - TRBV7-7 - CASSPRRGDTGELFF TGTGCCAGCAGCCCGAGGAGGGGTGACACCGGGGAGCTGTTTTTT
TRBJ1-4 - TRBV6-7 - CASSLPPLNEKLFF TGTGCCAGCAGTCTCCCCCCCCTAAATGAAAAACTGTTTTTT
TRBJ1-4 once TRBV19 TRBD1 CASSIQGGDEKLFF TGTGCCAGTAGTATACAAGGGGGCGATGAAAAACTGTTTTTT
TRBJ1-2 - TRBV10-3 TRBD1 CAIRGTARSEGYTF TGTGCCATCAGGGGGACAGCACGAAGTGAGGGCTACACCTTC
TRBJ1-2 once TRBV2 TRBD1 CASSEGKWTGTGYTF TGTGCCAGCAGTGAAGGCAAATGGACAGGGACTGGCTACACCTTC
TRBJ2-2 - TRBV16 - CASSQSGSSTGELFF TGTGCCAGCAGCCAATCGGGCTCATCAACCGGGGAGCTGTTTTTT
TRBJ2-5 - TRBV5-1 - CASSLVGSSGLETQYF TGCGCCAGCAGCTTGGTAGGGAGTTCGGGCCTAGAGACCCAGTACTTC
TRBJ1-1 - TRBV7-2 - CASSSQGGTEAFF TGTGCCAGCAGCTCTCAGGGCGGCACTGAAGCTTTCTTT
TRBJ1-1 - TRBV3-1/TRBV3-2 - CASSQNYISNTEAFF TGTGCCAGCAGCCAAAATTATATAAGCAACACTGAAGCTTTCTTT
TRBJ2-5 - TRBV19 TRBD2 CASSILAGGKETQYF TGTGCCAGTAGTATACTAGCGGGGGGGAAAGAGACCCAGTACTTC
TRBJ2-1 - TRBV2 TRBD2 CASSEPRTSGGYNEQFF TGTGCCAGCAGTGAACCTCGGACTAGCGGGGGTTACAATGAGCAGTTCTTC
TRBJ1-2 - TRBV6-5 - CASSSGAGDYGYTF TGTGCCAGCAGTTCCGGGGCGGGGGACTATGGCTACACCTTC
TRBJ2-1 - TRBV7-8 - CASSLETGLVYNEQFF TGTGCCAGCAGCTTAGAAACGGGACTGGTATACAATGAGCAGTTCTTC
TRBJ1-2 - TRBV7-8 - CASSLVVRAEGYTF TGTGCCAGCAGCTTAGTCGTCAGGGCGGAGGGCTACACCTTC
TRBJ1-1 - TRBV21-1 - CANRQGTGNTEAFF TGTGCCAACAGACAGGGAACTGGGAACACTGAAGCTTTCTTT
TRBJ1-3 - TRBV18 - CASSPPSRSGNTIYF TGTGCCAGCTCACCACCTAGCCGCTCTGGAAACACCATATATTTT
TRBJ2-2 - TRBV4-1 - CASSQLDTGELFF TGCGCCAGCAGCCAATTAGACACCGGGGAGCTGTTTTTT
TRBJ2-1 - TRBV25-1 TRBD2 CASSDTGPRGGGYNEQFF TGTGCCAGCAGTGACACCGGCCCCCGGGGCGGGGGCTACAATGAGCAGTTCTTC
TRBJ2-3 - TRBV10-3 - CAIMAASTDTQYF TGTGCCATCATGGCGGCCAGCACAGATACGCAGTATTTT
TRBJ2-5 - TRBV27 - CASSFRVRETQYF TGTGCCAGCAGTTTTCGGGTTCGAGAGACCCAGTACTTC
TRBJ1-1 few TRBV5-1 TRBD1 CASSTGGRQGEAFF TGCGCCAGCAGTACTGGAGGTCGACAGGGTGAAGCTTTCTTT
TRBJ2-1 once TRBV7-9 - CASSLRWDTHGYNEQFF TGTGCCAGCAGCTTACGATGGGACACCCATGGCTACAATGAGCAGTTCTTC
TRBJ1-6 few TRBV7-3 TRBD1 CASSYGQGSPLHF TGTGCCAGCAGCTATGGACAGGGGTCACCCCTCCACTTT
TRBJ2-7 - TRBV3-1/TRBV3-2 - CASSQVDRVEEQYF TGTGCCAGCAGCCAAGTGGACAGAGTGGAAGAGCAGTACTTC
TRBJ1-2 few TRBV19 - CASSMQGPNYGYTF TGTGCCAGTAGTATGCAGGGGCCGAACTATGGCTACACCTTC
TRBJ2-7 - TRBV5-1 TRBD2 CASSTSGGNYEQYF TGCGCCAGCAGCACTAGCGGGGGGAACTACGAGCAGTACTTC
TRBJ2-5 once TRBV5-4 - CASSLLPGETQYF TGTGCCAGCAGCTTACTCCCAGGGGAGACCCAGTACTTC
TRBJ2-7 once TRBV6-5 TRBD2 CASRGTSFSYEQYF TGTGCCAGCCGCGGGACTAGCTTTTCCTACGAGCAGTACTTC
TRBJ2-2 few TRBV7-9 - CASSPFTVTGELFF TGTGCCAGCAGCCCTTTTACGGTCACCGGGGAGCTGTTTTTT
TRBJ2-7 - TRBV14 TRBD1 CASSQETTGVGQYF TGTGCCAGCAGCCAGGAAACCACAGGGGTCGGGCAGTACTTC
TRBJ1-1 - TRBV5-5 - CASSLAFSRNTEAFF TGTGCCAGCAGCTTGGCCTTTTCTAGGAACACTGAAGCTTTCTTT
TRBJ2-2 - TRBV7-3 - CASSLLEQNTGELFF TGTGCCAGCAGCTTACTCGAGCAGAACACCGGGGAGCTGTTTTTT
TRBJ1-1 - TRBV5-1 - CASSRDGGTEAFF TGCGCCAGCTCTCGGGATGGTGGGACTGAAGCTTTCTTT
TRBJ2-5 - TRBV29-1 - CSVLRGMGETQYF TGCAGCGTCCTCCGAGGGATGGGTGAGACCCAGTACTTC
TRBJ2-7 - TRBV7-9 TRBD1 CASSSPHPGTVDEQYF TGTGCCAGCAGCTCGCCCCATCCCGGGACAGTGGACGAGCAGTACTTC
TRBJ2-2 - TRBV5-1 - CASSLRDSNTGELFF TGCGCCAGCAGCTTGCGTGACTCGAACACCGGGGAGCTGTTTTTT
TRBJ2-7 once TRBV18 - CASSPPNYEQYF TGTGCCAGCTCACCACCCAACTACGAGCAGTACTTC
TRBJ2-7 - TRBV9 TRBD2 CASSVGGEGEQYF TGTGCCAGCAGCGTAGGTGGGGAGGGCGAGCAGTACTTC
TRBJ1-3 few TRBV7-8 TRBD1 CASSPVTGALSGNTIYF TGTGCCAGCAGCCCCGTTACAGGGGCCCTCTCTGGAAACACCATATATTTT
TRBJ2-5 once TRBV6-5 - CASSSLGLQETQYF TGTGCCAGCAGTTCCCTTGGCCTCCAAGAGACCCAGTACTTC
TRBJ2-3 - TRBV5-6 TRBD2 CASSYRTSGGTDTQYF TGTGCCAGCAGCTACCGGACTAGCGGGGGAACAGATACGCAGTATTTT
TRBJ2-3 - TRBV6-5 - CASGRGASGTDTQYF TGTGCCAGCGGCCGGGGGGCCTCGGGCACAGATACGCAGTATTTT
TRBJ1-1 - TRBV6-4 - CASSAPTGHAFF TGTGCCAGCAGTGCTCCAACGGGTCATGCTTTCTTT
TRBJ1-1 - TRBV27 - CASGGSGVPTEAFF TGTGCCAGCGGCGGGTCTGGGGTCCCCACTGAAGCTTTCTTT
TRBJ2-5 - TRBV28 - CASSLAGSETQYF TGTGCCAGCAGTTTAGCGGGATCGGAGACCCAGTACTTC
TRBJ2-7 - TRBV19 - CASNAKRGYEQYF TGTGCCAGTAACGCCAAAAGGGGTTACGAGCAGTACTTC
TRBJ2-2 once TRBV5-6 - CASSLFQANTGELFF TGTGCCAGCAGTCTATTCCAGGCGAACACCGGGGAGCTGTTTTTT
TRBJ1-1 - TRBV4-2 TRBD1 CASSQDLKGARNTEAFF TGTGCCAGCAGCCAAGATTTAAAGGGGGCACGGAACACTGAAGCTTTCTTT
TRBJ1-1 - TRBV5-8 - CASSLGPNTEAFF TGTGCCAGCAGCTTGGGGCCGAACACTGAAGCTTTCTTT
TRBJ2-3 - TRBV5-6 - CASSRDFTQYF TGTGCCAGCAGCCGGGACTTTACGCAGTATTTT